This T cell receptor (beta chain) derives from a study of cytomegalovirus exposure and HLA in healthy donors. Study information: According to later analysis, the same platform produced the 120 or so validation and several hundred first-cohort repertoires. Notes on the study in general: Among TCR beta chains, those listed as cytomegalovirus-associated numbered over 150. It was found in a later analysis that first-cohort TCR clusters tended to co-occur in the 90 to 150 validation repertoires.

The CDR3 consists of 13 residues. V was clipped by 2 bases and J by 7 bases, with 12 bases between them. Germline CDR1 reads MDHEN; CDR2 reads SYDVKM. The donors belonged to the roughly 120-subject validation cohort, separate from the roughly 650-subject first cohort. Produced via immunoSEQ multiplex PCR; TCRdb's table is partial and in-frame only. This table has over 150,000 clones, 89% appearing once. Ten or more counts support this clone. Its antigen is still unknown. J is TRBJ2-7 and V is TRBV28; D might be TRBD1 (6 bases). This receptor was obtained from a woman aged 18-29 years in good health and CMV-seropositive. The sample consisted of PBMCs. The CDR3 DNA is TGTGCCAGCAGTTTAGGACAGCCTGGGGAGCAGTACTTC. It translates to CASSLGQPGEQYF.